The sequence of this T cell receptor (beta chain) was determined in a study of blood T cell repertoires in COVID-19. As for the study in general: The United States, Italy and Spain provided the acute and convalescent COVID-19 samples. Nucleic acid was either cDNA or gDNA, and it came from T cells, B-cell-depleted T cells, or PBMCs.

Original processing methods: Reference gene primer amplification gave estimated nucleated cell counts. Only in-frame clones appear in the TCRdb table, and some are missing; sequencing was by immunoSEQ multiplex PCR. For V, J and clone size, that table is used; D and trimming come from the DNA. Of 190,000 or so clones in the sample, around 87% were seen once. V was pared by 0 bases and J by 4 bases, with 15 bases between. The CDR3 is 16 residues long. CDR1 is LNHNV and CDR2 is YYDKDF in the germline V gene (reference sequence). This rearrangement joins TRBV15 to TRBJ1-2, with D possibly TRBD1 on 5 matching bases. The sequence was collected from a middle-aged man with active or convalescent COVID-19. Sequenced input: peripheral blood. The CDR3 DNA is TGTGCCACCAGCAGAGATGCGGGACGTTGGGGCTATGGCTACACCTTC. This encodes CATSRDAGRWGYGYTF.